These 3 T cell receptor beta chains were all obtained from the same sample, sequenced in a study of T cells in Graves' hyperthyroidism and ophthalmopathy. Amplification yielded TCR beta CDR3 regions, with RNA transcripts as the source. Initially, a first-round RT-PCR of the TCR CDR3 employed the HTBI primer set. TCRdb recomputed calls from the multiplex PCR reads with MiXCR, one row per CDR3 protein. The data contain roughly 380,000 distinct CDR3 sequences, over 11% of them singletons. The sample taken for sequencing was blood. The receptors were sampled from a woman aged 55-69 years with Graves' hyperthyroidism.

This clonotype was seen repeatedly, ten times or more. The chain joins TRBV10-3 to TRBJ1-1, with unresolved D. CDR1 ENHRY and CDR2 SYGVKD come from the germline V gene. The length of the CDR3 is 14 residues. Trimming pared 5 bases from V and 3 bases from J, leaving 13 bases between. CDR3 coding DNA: TGTGCCATCAGTCCAAATGGGTTATACACTGAAGCTTTCTTT. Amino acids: CAISPNGLYTEAFF.

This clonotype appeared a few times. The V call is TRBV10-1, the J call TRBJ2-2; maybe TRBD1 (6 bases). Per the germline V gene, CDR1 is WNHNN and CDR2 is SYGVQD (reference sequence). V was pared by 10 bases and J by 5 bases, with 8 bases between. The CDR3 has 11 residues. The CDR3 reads CATQGTGELFF. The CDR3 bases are TGCGCCACCCAGGGGACCGGGGAGCTGTTTTTT.

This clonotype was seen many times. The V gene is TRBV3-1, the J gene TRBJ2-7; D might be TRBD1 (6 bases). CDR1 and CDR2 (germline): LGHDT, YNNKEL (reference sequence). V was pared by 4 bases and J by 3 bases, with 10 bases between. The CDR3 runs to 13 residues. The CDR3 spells CASSPTGDYEQYF. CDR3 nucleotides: TGTGCCAGCAGCCCGACAGGAGACTACGAGCAGTACTTC.